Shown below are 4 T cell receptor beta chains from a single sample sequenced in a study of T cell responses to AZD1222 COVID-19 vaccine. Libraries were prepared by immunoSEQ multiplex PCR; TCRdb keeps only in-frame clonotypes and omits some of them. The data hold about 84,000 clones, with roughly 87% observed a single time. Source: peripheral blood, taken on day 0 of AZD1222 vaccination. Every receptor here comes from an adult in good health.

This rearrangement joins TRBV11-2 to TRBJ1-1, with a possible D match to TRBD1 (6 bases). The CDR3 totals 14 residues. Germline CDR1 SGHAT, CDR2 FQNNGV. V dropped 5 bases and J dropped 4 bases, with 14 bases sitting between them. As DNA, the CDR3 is TGTGCCAGCAGCCGACCAGGGGATGGCACTGAAGCTTTCTTT. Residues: CASSRPGDGTEAFF.

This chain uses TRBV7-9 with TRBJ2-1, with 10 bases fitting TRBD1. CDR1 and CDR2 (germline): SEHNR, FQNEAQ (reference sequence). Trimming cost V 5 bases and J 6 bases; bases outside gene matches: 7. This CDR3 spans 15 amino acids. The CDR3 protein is CASSPGTGAGNEQFF. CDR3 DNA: TGTGCCAGCAGCCCAGGGACAGGGGCGGGCAATGAGCAGTTCTTC.

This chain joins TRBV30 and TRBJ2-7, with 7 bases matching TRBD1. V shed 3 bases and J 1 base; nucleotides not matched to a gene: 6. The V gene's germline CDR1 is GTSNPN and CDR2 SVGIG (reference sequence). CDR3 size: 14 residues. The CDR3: CAWSLGRGSYEQYF. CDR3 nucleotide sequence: TGTGCCTGGAGCCTGGGCAGGGGGTCCTACGAGCAGTACTTC.

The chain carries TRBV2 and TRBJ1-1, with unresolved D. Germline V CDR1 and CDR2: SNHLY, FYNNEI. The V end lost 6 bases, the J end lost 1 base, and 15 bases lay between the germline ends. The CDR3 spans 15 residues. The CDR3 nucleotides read TGTGCCAGCAGCTACCAGCAGGAGGGGAACACTGAAGCTTTCTTT. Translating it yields CASSYQQEGNTEAFF.